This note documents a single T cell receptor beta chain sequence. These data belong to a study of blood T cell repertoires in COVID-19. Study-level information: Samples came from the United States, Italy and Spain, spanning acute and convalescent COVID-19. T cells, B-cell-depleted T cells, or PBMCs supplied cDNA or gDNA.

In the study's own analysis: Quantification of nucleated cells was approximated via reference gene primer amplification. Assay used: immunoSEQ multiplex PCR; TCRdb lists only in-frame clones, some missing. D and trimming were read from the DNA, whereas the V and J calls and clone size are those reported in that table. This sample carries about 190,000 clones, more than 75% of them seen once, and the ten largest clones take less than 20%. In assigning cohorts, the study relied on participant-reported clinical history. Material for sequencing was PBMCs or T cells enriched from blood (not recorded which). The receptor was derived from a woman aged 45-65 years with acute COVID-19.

The chain's CDR3 is CASSVTGFNQPQHF. The CDR3 region has the DNA TGTGCCAGCAGCGTGACAGGGTTTAATCAGCCCCAGCATTTT. The chain recombines TRBV6-5 with TRBJ1-5; 7 bases fit TRBD1. Germline CDR1 reads MNHEY; CDR2 reads SVGAGI. The CDR3 length is 14 residues. The ends lost 6 bases at V and 4 bases at J; junction bases unmatched: 6.